The T cell receptor (beta chain) under discussion was sequenced for a study of CD8 T cells in ankylosing spondylitis. Each CDR3 protein is one row after TCRdb ran MiXCR on the 5' RACE reads. The data show tens of thousands of distinct CDR3 sequences, approximately 5% seen once. The table lists this clonotype with many counts. In germline, CDR1 is SGHTA, CDR2 FQGTGA. V was cut by 3 bases and J by 0 bases, with 7 bases left in between. CDR3 size: 14 residues. The chain links TRBV7-3 to TRBJ2-3; no definite D call. Sequencing input: blood, either unsorted or a sorted T cell fraction (not recorded which). This TCR was recovered from a male donor with ankylosing spondylitis or in good health (not recorded which). CDR3 protein: CASSFQASTDTQYF. DNA of the CDR3: TGTGCCAGCAGCTTCCAGGCTAGCACAGATACGCAGTATTTT.